The rows below give T cell receptor beta chains drawn from one sample of a study of cytomegalovirus exposure and HLA in healthy donors. Sequencing used immunoSEQ multiplex PCR; TCRdb keeps in-frame clones, though not all of them. The sample totals around 120,000 clones. The sample comprised PBMCs. All receptors come from a man aged 45 to 65 in good health and CMV-seronegative. CDR3s include the opening cysteine and the closing phenylalanine or tryptophan. The D gene is left open where the match is weak.

D: TRBD1; V: TRBV19; J: TRBJ1-5; CDR3: CASRRKWTGDNQPQHF
D: TRBD2; V: TRBV15; J: TRBJ2-1; CDR3: CATSRAPGLAGSVRFF
D: .; V: TRBV5-1; J: TRBJ2-1; CDR3: CASSPNSSPYNEQFF
D: .; V: TRBV27; J: TRBJ1-2; CDR3: CASSPGGFNYGYTF
D: .; V: TRBV4-3; J: TRBJ2-1; CDR3: CASSQDSGSSGVDEQFF
D: .; V: TRBV5-1; J: TRBJ2-1; CDR3: CASSPAGYNEQFF
D: TRBD1; V: TRBV19; J: TRBJ2-7; CDR3: CASSRGTGVSNEQYF
D: .; V: TRBV27; J: TRBJ2-5; CDR3: CASSRRLLEGTQYF
D: .; V: TRBV19; J: TRBJ1-4; CDR3: CASSTQRRVQEKLFF
D: .; V: TRBV18; J: TRBJ1-1; CDR3: CASSRDIANTEAFF
D: TRBD1; V: TRBV5-4; J: TRBJ1-1; CDR3: CASSSTGRNTEAFF
D: TRBD1; V: TRBV5-4; J: TRBJ1-2; CDR3: CASSSNRGLAYGYTF
D: .; V: TRBV4-1; J: TRBJ2-1; CDR3: CASSQGAARRLGNEQFF
D: .; V: TRBV5-1; J: TRBJ1-2; CDR3: CASSPGIGGYTF
D: .; V: TRBV6-5; J: TRBJ2-5; CDR3: CASSYGPGTQYF
D: TRBD1; V: TRBV7-2; J: TRBJ2-7; CDR3: CASSRGSDRGVNEQYF
D: .; V: TRBV11-3; J: TRBJ2-1; CDR3: CASSLGGAYNEQFF
D: .; V: TRBV20-1; J: TRBJ2-3; CDR3: CSARLGDTQYF
D: TRBD1; V: TRBV6-1; J: TRBJ2-1; CDR3: CASSVRGQGARNEQFF
D: .; V: TRBV12-5; J: TRBJ1-6; CDR3: CASGQGSPYNSPLHF
D: TRBD1; V: TRBV29-1; J: TRBJ2-3; CDR3: CSVEDRGRTDTQYF
D: TRBD1; V: TRBV29-1; J: TRBJ1-2; CDR3: CSVNTGTGVGYTF
D: TRBD1; V: TRBV19; J: TRBJ2-5; CDR3: CASSIVTGYGETQYF
D: TRBD2; V: TRBV6-5; J: TRBJ2-7; CDR3: CASSYSAGEGHEQYF
D: .; V: TRBV7-9; J: TRBJ2-5; CDR3: CASSSQGPETQYF
D: .; V: TRBV7-2; J: TRBJ1-5; CDR3: CASSLRQVFQPQHF
D: TRBD1; V: TRBV15; J: TRBJ1-2; CDR3: CATRQGQAYGYTF
D: .; V: TRBV4-3; J: TRBJ1-2; CDR3: CASSQGRGGYTF
D: .; V: TRBV5-1; J: TRBJ1-2; CDR3: CASSLVGLQGYTF
D: TRBD2; V: TRBV2; J: TRBJ2-7; CDR3: CASRATSGVDEQYF